These 29 T cell receptor beta chains share one sample of origin, sequenced in a study of T cell repertoires in cytomegalovirus infection. What these receptors recognize is not known. Each CDR3 protein gets one entry after TCRdb re-called the reads with MiXCR. The sample has about 110,000 distinct CDR3 sequences, around 10% seen once. Sequencing was done on a sample of PBMCs, sequenced either directly or after in vitro stimulation (not recorded which). The receptors shown here come from a human donor in good health (CMV status not recorded). Some clones in this sample may be carry-over from other donors' samples.

This clonotype was counted ten times or more. The rearrangement joins TRBV7-8 to TRBJ2-1; the D gene is possibly TRBD1 (5 bases). Trimming left V 0 bases short and J 4 bases short, with 10 bases between. Looked up from germline, CDR1 is SGHVS and CDR2 is FQNEAQ. This CDR3 region has 15 residues. CDR3 sequence (DNA): TGTGCCAGCAGCTTAGCACAGGAGTATTACAATGAGCAGTTCTTC. This gives the protein CASSLAQEYYNEQFF.

This clonotype was detected a few times. The chain links TRBV5-4 to TRBJ2-1, with D unclear. CDR3 size: 14 residues. Trimming pared 4 bases from V and 5 bases from J, leaving 13 bases between. Germline lookup yields CDR1 SGHNT and CDR2 YYREEE (reference sequence). The CDR3: CASSPVRGDNEQFF. The CDR3 DNA follows: TGTGCCAGCAGCCCCGTCCGTGGGGACAATGAGCAGTTCTTC.

This clonotype was detected only a few times. This chain's CDR3 is CASDSYEQYF. The CDR3 bases are TGTGCCAGCGACAGCTACGAGCAGTACTTC. This sequence joins TRBV28 and TRBJ2-7; D might be TRBD1 (5 bases). Trimming removed 8 bases at V and 3 bases at J, with 5 bases between. Germline V gene data show CDR1 as MDHEN and CDR2 as SYDVKM. CDR3 length equals 10 residues.

In this sample, this clonotype turned up many times. V gene TRBV19 combines with J gene TRBJ2-1; D assignment may be TRBD1 or TRBD2 (5 bases each). CDR1 is LNHDA and CDR2 is SQIVND in the germline V gene (reference sequence). V dropped 3 bases and J dropped 0 bases, with 9 bases sitting between them. This CDR3 comprises 15 residues. As DNA, the CDR3 is TGTGCCAGTAGTATTGAGGGGAGCTCCTACAATGAGCAGTTCTTC. Translated, it gives CASSIEGSSYNEQFF.

The J gene is TRBJ2-7, the V gene TRBV6-6; tentative D call: TRBD1 (6 bases). The CDR3 is 13 amino acids. The V gene lost 4 bases and the J gene lost 3 bases, with 10 bases spanning the gap. Germline lookup yields CDR1 MNHNY and CDR2 SVGAGI (reference sequence). CDR3 coding DNA: TGTGCCAGCAGTTCCCGGACAGACTACGAGCAGTACGTC. This sequence encodes CASSSRTDYEQYV.

This clonotype was seen more than once but under ten times. The chain is built from TRBV5-1 and TRBJ1-6, with D possibly matching TRBD1 (5 bases). V was shortened by 1 base and J by 9 bases, with 14 bases between the two germline ends. There are 15 residues in the CDR3. Germline CDR1 and CDR2: SGHRS and YFSETQ. The CDR3 sequence: CASSLSREERSPLHF. For the CDR3, the DNA is TGCGCCAGCAGCTTGTCCAGGGAGGAGCGTTCACCCCTCCACTTT.

The sample holds many counts of this clonotype. V gene TRBV11-2 combines with J gene TRBJ2-1; tentative D call: TRBD2 (6 bases). Germline V CDR1 and CDR2: SGHAT, FQNNGV. CDR3 length equals 12 residues. V lost 2 bases and J 9 bases, leaving 8 bases between the germline ends. This chain's CDR3 is CASSLFGGEQFF. The DNA for the CDR3 is TGTGCCAGCAGCTTATTCGGGGGTGAGCAGTTCTTC.

This clonotype was detected ten times or more. CDR3 protein: CASSPGDRPYEQYV. CDR3 in DNA: TGTGCCAGCAGTCCAGGGGACAGACCCTACGAGCAGTACGTC. V usage is TRBV12-3 or TRBV12-4 and J usage is TRBJ2-7; 7 bases map to TRBD1. V lost 5 bases, J lost 2 bases, and 6 bases stayed unmatched. This CDR3 contains 14 residues.

This clonotype was seen a handful of times. The gene calls are TRBV30 and TRBJ1-6, with 8 bases fitting TRBD1. Germline V lookup: CDR1 GTSNPN, CDR2 SVGIG (reference sequence). V gave up 2 bases and J gave up 6 bases; unmatched junction bases: 9. The CDR3 covers 16 residues. The CDR3 loop reads CAWSLRGRGGNSPLHF. In DNA, the CDR3 is TGTGCCTGGAGTCTCAGGGGGCGCGGTGGTAATTCACCCCTCCACTTT.

V and J are TRBV4-3 and TRBJ2-3, with D unclear. The CDR3 runs 15 residues. Per the germline V gene, CDR1 is LGHNA and CDR2 is YSLEER. Trimming removed 0 bases from V and 3 bases from J, with 10 bases in between. CDR3 protein: CASSQDWTETDTQYF. The DNA for the CDR3 is TGCGCCAGCAGCCAAGATTGGACGGAGACAGATACGCAGTATTTT.

At least ten counts were recorded for this clonotype. The CDR3 coding sequence is TGTGCCAGCAGTGAAGTAGCGGGGACTAGCGGGAGTTGGTACGAGCAGTACTTC. Its translation is CASSEVAGTSGSWYEQYF. The chain links TRBV2 to TRBJ2-7, with 14 nucleotides matching TRBD2. There are 18 residues in the CDR3. Looked up from germline, CDR1 is SNHLY and CDR2 is FYNNEI. Losses at the gene ends were 1 base for V and 4 bases for J; bases not matched to a gene: 9.

This clonotype was seen a few times. This sequence joins TRBV12-3 or TRBV12-4 and TRBJ1-1; 8 bases are a match to TRBD1. The V and J ends lost 4 bases and 0 bases, in that order; junction bases with no gene match: 4. This CDR3 spans 15 amino acids. This CDR3 is CASSWTGSMNTEAFF. The CDR3 DNA reads as TGTGCCAGCAGTTGGACAGGGAGCATGAACACTGAAGCTTTCTTT.

The sample holds many counts of this clonotype. The genes are TRBV7-2 and TRBJ1-2, with D perhaps TRBD1 (5 bases). The germline gives CDR1 SGHTA, CDR2 FQGNSA. Trimming left V 4 bases short and J 2 bases short, with 14 bases between. The CDR3 contains 15 residues. CDR3 in DNA: TGTGCCAGCAGCTCTAGGGCAGGGCTCAACTATGGCTACACCTTC. This codes for CASSSRAGLNYGYTF.

Within the sample, this clonotype is medium-sized. The junction departs from germline at one end; a sequencing error may be responsible. This sequence joins TRBV7-9 and TRBJ1-3, with no clear D. The CDR3 contains 11 residues. CDR1 and CDR2 from the germline V gene are SEHNR and FQNEAQ (reference sequence). The CDR3: CATAPEGFVHF. The CDR3 nucleotides read TGTGCCACCGCCCCAGAGGGTTTTGTTCATTTT.

This clonotype was detected ten times or more. The rearrangement links TRBV20-1 to TRBJ1-1, with a possible D match to TRBD1 (6 bases). The CDR3 is made up of 13 amino acids. Trimming shortened V by 3 bases and J by 3 bases, and 11 bases separated the two germline ends. CDR1 and CDR2 (germline): DFQATT, SNEGSKA (reference sequence). CDR3: CSARRTVDTEAFF. The CDR3 DNA reads TGCAGTGCTAGGAGGACAGTAGACACTGAAGCTTTCTTT.

This clonotype was found a few times. The chain has TRBV6-2 or TRBV6-3 and TRBJ2-7; 7 bases map to TRBD1. This CDR3 region has 11 residues. The junction had 1 base not matched to a gene; V was cut back by 6 bases and J by 5 bases. CDR1 MNHEY and CDR2 SVGEGT come from the germline V gene. The CDR3 DNA reads TGTGCCAGCAGCGACAGGGACGAGCAGTACGTC. Translating gives CASSDRDEQYV.

The sample holds many counts of this clonotype. The rearrangement links TRBV4-3 to TRBJ2-1, with 8 nucleotides matching TRBD2. This CDR3 spans 15 amino acids. Trimming at V came to 4 bases and at J to 6 bases, leaving 8 bases not matched to a gene. In germline, CDR1 is LGHNA, CDR2 YSLEER. This chain's CDR3 is CASSPMSGGVNEQFF. In DNA, the CDR3 is TGCGCCAGCAGCCCGATGAGCGGGGGTGTCAATGAGCAGTTCTTC.

V usage is TRBV11-2 and J usage is TRBJ2-7; a possible D gene is TRBD2 (5 bases). Germline loops: CDR1 SGHAT, CDR2 FQNNGV. V was trimmed by 5 bases and J by 2 bases, leaving 13 bases between them. The length of the CDR3 is 14 residues. In nucleotides, the CDR3 is TGTGCCAGCAGCGCCGTAGGACTTCCCTACGAGCAGTACGTC. Translated: CASSAVGLPYEQYV.

The V gene is TRBV19, the J gene TRBJ2-7; 7 bases fit TRBD1. This CDR3 contains 14 residues. The V gene end was trimmed by 5 bases and the J gene end by 2 bases; junction bases not matched to a gene: 6. From germline, CDR1 is LNHDA and CDR2 SQIVND (reference sequence). The CDR3: CASSPLDRAYEQYF. CDR3 sequence (DNA): TGTGCCAGTAGTCCCTTAGACAGGGCCTACGAGCAGTACTTC.

This chain uses TRBV18 with TRBJ1-1; D not certain. CDR3 length: 12 residues. The germline CDR1 and CDR2 sequences are KGHSH and LQKENI. Trimming removed 1 base from V and 6 bases from J, with 6 bases in between. The CDR3 DNA reads as TGTGCCAGCTCACCACGGGCAGCTGAAGCTTTCTTT. Translating it yields CASSPRAAEAFF.

Many counts were recorded for this clonotype. The chain has TRBV10-1 and TRBJ1-1; TRBD1 is a possible D gene (6 bases). The CDR3 spans 15 residues. CDR1 WNHNN and CDR2 SYGVQD come from the germline V gene (reference sequence). V was clipped by 1 base and J by 7 bases, with 16 bases between them. CDR3 nucleotides: TGCGCCAGCAGTGAGTATCGCACAGGGTTTGGTGAAGCTTTCTTT. This sequence encodes CASSEYRTGFGEAFF.

This clonotype turned up a few times. V and J are TRBV5-4 and TRBJ2-1; D may correspond to TRBD1 or TRBD2 (5 bases each). The germline gives CDR1 SGHNT, CDR2 YYREEE (reference sequence). The CDR3 is made up of 15 amino acids. The germline V and J ends were trimmed by 4 bases and 1 base, with 12 bases remaining between them. In DNA form, the CDR3 reads TGTGCCAGCAGCCCGGGACGGGGTTCCTACAATGAGCAGTTCTTC. Translating gives CASSPGRGSYNEQFF. Looking up the rest from reference TRBV5-4 and TRBJ2-1 gives the full variable domain: ETGVTQSPTHLIKTRGQQVTLRCSSQSGHNTVSWYQQALGQGPQFIFQYYREEENGRGNFPPRFSGLQFPNYSSELNVNALELDDSALYLCASSPGRGSYNEQFFGPGTRLTVL.

At least ten counts were recorded for this clonotype. The CDR3 DNA sequence: TGTGCCAGCAGCTTGACAGGGATAAGCAATCAGCCCCAGCATTTT. It yields the protein CASSLTGISNQPQHF. The V call is TRBV7-2, the J call TRBJ1-5; 7 bases line up with TRBD1. Unmatched junction bases numbered 3, after V lost 3 bases and J lost 1 base. Germline CDR1 and CDR2: SGHTA and FQGNSA. The CDR3 runs 15 residues.

This clonotype was seen only a few times. V is TRBV20-1 and J is TRBJ1-1; D perhaps matches TRBD1 (5 bases). Per germline, CDR1 DFQATT and CDR2 SNEGSKA (reference sequence). The CDR3 extends over 11 amino acids. This CDR3 reads CIGEGGTEAFF. The DNA for the CDR3 is TGCATAGGGGAGGGTGGCACTGAAGCTTTCTTT.

This clonotype was recorded many times. The CDR3 DNA is TGTGCCAGCAGCTTAGAGGGCACTGGGGCCAACGTCCTGACTTTC. Protein: CASSLEGTGANVLTF. This rearrangement joins TRBV7-2 to TRBJ2-6; D call uncertain. The CDR3 loop spans 15 amino acids. V was shortened by 1 base and J by 2 bases, with 6 bases between the two germline ends. From germline, CDR1 is SGHTA and CDR2 FQGNSA.

The sample holds many counts of this clonotype. The gene calls are TRBV6-5 and TRBJ2-7; D gene ambiguous. V was shortened by 0 bases and J by 9 bases, with 12 bases between the two germline ends. The CDR3 covers 13 residues. Germline loops: CDR1 MNHEY, CDR2 SVGAGI. As DNA, the CDR3 is TGTGCCAGCAGTTACTCTGGAAGCCTTGGGCAGTACTTC. It encodes CASSYSGSLGQYF.

For this clonotype: Germline is not matched at one junction end, which may reflect a read error. The V and J genes are TRBV5-5 and TRBJ2-3; weak D call: TRBD2 (5 bases). CDR1 is SGHKS, CDR2 YYEKEE, per germline (reference sequence). This CDR3 is built from 15 residues. CDR3 DNA: TGTGTCAGCAGCTTGGTAGGCGGGCCGACAGATACGCAGTATTTT. Translated, it gives CVSSLVGGPTDTQYF.

This clonotype has a count of ten or more. The V call is TRBV7-2, the J call TRBJ2-7, with a tentative D call TRBD1 (5 bases). This CDR3 comprises 15 residues. Trimming left V 3 bases short and J 0 bases short, with 12 bases between. Germline V gene data show CDR1 as SGHTA and CDR2 as FQGNSA. CDR3 DNA sequence: TGTGCCAGCAGCTTTGGTGCAGGGATCTCCTACGAGCAGTACTTC. It is translated as CASSFGAGISYEQYF.

Many counts were recorded for this clonotype. The rearrangement links TRBV12-3 or TRBV12-4 to TRBJ1-1; 7 bases match TRBD1. CDR3 length: 13 amino acids. J gave up 10 bases and V 5 bases, and 10 bases lay outside the gene matches. DNA of the CDR3: TGTGCCAGCAGTGCCAGACAGGGAGTCTTAGCTTTCTTT. It is translated as CASSARQGVLAFF.